What follows describes a single T cell receptor (beta chain). No antigen is known for it. The read ends 3 residues early relative to the CDR3; the germline J gene fills the gap. The sample originates from a study of Tregs in tolerant kidney transplant recipients. Broader study findings: Activated donor B cell expansion appeared to reveal the most relevant donor-specific TCRbeta repertoire. This study did not directly address biological reproducibility. In tolerant patients, donor-specific Tregs outgrew total Tregs, suggesting antigen-driven expansion.

The V gene's germline CDR1 is SGHDT and CDR2 YYEEEE. The CDR3 consists of 13 residues. Trimming cost V 3 bases and J 4 bases, with 10 bases left between them. Unstimulated regulatory T cells (CD4+CD25+CD127-), CD4+CD25- non-regulatory cells, CD4 and CD8 cells were FACS-sorted from thawed PBMCs. Measured with immunoSEQ multiplex PCR; TCRdb has only the in-frame clones, and not every one. Its table records roughly 48,000 clones. The chain joins TRBV5-6 to TRBJ1-1, with D perhaps TRBD1 (6 bases). The source material was CD4+ T cells from blood, sampled before the transplant. The receptor was isolated from a human donor who received a combined kidney and bone marrow transplant. The CDR3 loop is CASSSGVSTEAFF. The CDR3 bases that were read are TGTGCCAGCAGCTCAGGGGTTAGCACTGAA.